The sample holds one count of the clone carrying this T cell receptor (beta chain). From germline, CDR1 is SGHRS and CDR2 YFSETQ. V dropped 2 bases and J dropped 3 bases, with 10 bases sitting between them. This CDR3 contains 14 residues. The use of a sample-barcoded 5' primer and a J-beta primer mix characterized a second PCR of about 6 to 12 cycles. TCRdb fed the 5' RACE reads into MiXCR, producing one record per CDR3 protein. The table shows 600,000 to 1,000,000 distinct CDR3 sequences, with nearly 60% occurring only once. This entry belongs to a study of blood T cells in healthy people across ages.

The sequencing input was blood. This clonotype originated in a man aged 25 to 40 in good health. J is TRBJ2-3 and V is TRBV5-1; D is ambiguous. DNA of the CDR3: TGCGCCAGCAGCTTTGGCCCTTTAACAGATACGCAGTATTTT. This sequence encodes CASSFGPLTDTQYF.